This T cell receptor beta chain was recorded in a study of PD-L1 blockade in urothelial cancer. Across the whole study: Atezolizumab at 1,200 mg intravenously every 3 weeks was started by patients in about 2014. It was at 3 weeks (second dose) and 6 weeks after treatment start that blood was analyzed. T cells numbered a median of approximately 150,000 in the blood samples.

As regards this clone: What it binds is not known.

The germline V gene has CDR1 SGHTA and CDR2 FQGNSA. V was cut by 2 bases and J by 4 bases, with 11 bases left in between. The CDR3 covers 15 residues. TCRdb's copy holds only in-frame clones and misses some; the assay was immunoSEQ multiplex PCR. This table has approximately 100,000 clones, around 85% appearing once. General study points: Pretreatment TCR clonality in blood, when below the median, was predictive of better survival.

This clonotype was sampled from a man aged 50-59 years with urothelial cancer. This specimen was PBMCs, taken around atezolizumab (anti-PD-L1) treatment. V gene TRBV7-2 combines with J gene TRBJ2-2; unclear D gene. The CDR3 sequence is CASSLSRSLTGELFF. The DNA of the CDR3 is TGTGCCAGCAGCTTATCGAGAAGTCTCACCGGGGAGCTGTTTTTT.